This T cell receptor beta chain was sequenced during a study of human T cells and chemical hapten exposure (dated by TCRdb to the early 2020s). Study-wide context: For sensitization, 2% DPC in acetone was applied to a roughly 2 cm by roughly 2 cm area of upper inner arm skin. Throughout the approximately 22-week study period, patients were also given weekly therapeutic DPC doses on the scalp. Patch testing was performed on the upper back with Finn chambers containing 0.01% DPC, and the patch tests were scored after 6 days according to International Contact Dermatitis Research Group standards. Alopecia areata with under or over 50% scalp involvement, alopecia totalis and alopecia universalis were represented in the patient cohort, which was mostly female. Libraries were combined into a pool for sequencing, and differences in TCR yield between samples came mainly from small differences in library volumes within the pool. This study followed changes in the peripheral blood TCR repertoire in vivo during primary and secondary sensitization of alopecia patients to the hapten diphenylcyclopropenone (DPC). Blood samples were taken from patients before sensitization (week 0) and then at 2, 6 and about 24 weeks after DPC sensitization. For TCR sequencing, blood came from 25 to 30 alopecia patients at anywhere from one to four time points (pre-sensitization, 2, 6 and 24 weeks). Paper-wide results and their limitations: Repeated subsampling changed both the strength of the expansion versus patch-test correlation and the threshold at which the correlation became significant. Because all patients had alopecia, a presumed autoimmune disease, the immune response of the patients might differ from that of healthy individuals. Expanded TCRs formed significantly more large CDR3 similarity clusters than pre-sensitization or healthy control sets, consistent with antigen-driven responses. Patch test score was positively correlated with the number of PT1 expanded TCRs, with significance at thresholds 8, 16 and 32 but not at 4. DPC sensitization did not change how many TCRs were above 1 in 1000 frequency, and no evidence was found of alterations in global repertoire structure.

CDR1 SQVTM and CDR2 ANQGSEA were looked up in the germline V gene. The CDR3 spans 19 residues, from the cysteine through the phenylalanine. The sequence is cut down to CDR3 DNA, 57 bases in frame from base 1. V drops 1 base and J drops 9 bases, leaving 31 bases in between. Libraries were built with RACE. Sequencing was performed on a NextSeq 500. Library preparation attached unique molecular identifiers to individual cDNA molecules for quantitative, reproducible TCR counting. From each blood RNA sample, both TCR alpha and TCR beta chains were sequenced. In the paper's pipeline: The median number of TCRs per sample was around 100,000, ranging from 23,224 to 690,600. V, J and CDR3 annotation of the TCR reads was carried out using the Decombinator software suite. For the PS versus PT1 abundance plots, all samples were subsampled to the same number of TCRs (28,000). Expanded TCRs were defined as absent before sensitization and observed at least eight times at the 2-week time point. The public reads were reprocessed in TCRdb via fastp at Q25 and MiXCR, keeping in-frame beta chains. One record per CDR3 amino acid sequence lists the most common genes and DNA. TCRdb, not the original authors, processed these V and J calls. The sample includes about 120,000 distinct CDR3 sequences, with approximately 12% observed a single time. 2.5% to 3.5% of the sample lies in the top ten.

The label giving this sample's time point can be read as: pre-sensitization, week 0. Reading the label with the study, this specimen's treatment or condition is: therapeutic diphenylcyclopropenone sensitization with weekly scalp DPC. At each patch-test visit, blood was drawn before the patch test was applied. Eligible patients were aged 18 to 70, diagnosed with alopecia, deemed suitable for DPC therapy, and excluded if pregnant. Total RNA was isolated from unfractionated whole blood collected in Tempus Blood RNA tubes. This clonotype was seen ten or more times. Its target antigen remains unknown. The input lacks base qualities; no much larger clone sits a single base away.

The TCR originated in a woman in her late teens or twenties with alopecia areata. Some clones in this sample may be carry-over from other donors' samples. The sequence is built from TRBV29-1 and TRBJ2-1; a weak D assignment points to TRBD1 (6 bases agree). This specimen was whole blood, taken in connection with sensitization to the hapten diphenylcyclopropenone (DPC). DNA sequence: TGCAGCGTTGAAGGCTGGGAACAGGGCCGATCCGGGGCGATATCTGAGCAGTTCTTC. This sequence encodes CSVEGWEQGRSGAISEQFF.